What follows is one T cell receptor beta chain and its context. This record belongs to a study of cytomegalovirus exposure and HLA in healthy donors. V lost 4 bases and J lost 15, with 22 bases in between. Germline CDR1 is LGHNA and CDR2 is YSLEER. The CDR3 consists of 14 residues. Both 60 Vbeta primers and 13 Jbeta primers went into the PCR. Profiling relied on immunoSEQ multiplex PCR, and the TCRdb table lists in-frame clones only, not all of them. The sample consists of about 160,000 clones, 65% to 85% of them appearing once. The sequence was collected from a man aged 40-55 years in good health and CMV-seropositive. The chain uses TRBV4-3 and TRBJ2-1; D possibly corresponds to TRBD1 (5 bases). The sample consisted of PBMCs. Here the CDR3 reads CASSLSQLVGEWFF. The CDR3 DNA follows: TGCGCCAGCAGCCTATCCCAATTGGTAGGGGAATGGTTCTTC.